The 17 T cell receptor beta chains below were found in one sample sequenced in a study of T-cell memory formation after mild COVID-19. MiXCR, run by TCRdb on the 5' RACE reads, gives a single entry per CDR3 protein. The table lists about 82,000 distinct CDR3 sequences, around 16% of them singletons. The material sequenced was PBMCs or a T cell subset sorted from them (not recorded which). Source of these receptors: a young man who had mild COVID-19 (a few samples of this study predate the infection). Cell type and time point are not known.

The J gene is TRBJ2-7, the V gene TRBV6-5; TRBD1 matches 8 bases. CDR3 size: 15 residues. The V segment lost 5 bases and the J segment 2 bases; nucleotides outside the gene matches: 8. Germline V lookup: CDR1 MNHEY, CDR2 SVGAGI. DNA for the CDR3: TGTGCCAGCAGTCAGACAGGGGAGGAAACCTACGAGCAGTACTTC. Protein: CASSQTGEETYEQYF.

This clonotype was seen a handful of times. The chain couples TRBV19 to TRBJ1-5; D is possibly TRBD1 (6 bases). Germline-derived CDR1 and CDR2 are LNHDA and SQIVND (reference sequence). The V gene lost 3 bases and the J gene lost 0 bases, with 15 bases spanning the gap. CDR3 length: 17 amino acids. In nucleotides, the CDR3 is TGTGCCAGTAGTATGAATGGGGGCCGTCATAGCAATCAGCCCCAGCATTTT. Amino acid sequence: CASSMNGGRHSNQPQHF. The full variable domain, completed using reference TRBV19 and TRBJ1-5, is DGGITQSPKYLFRKEGQNVTLSCEQNLNHDAMYWYRQDPGQGLRLIYYSQIVNDFQKGDIAEGYSVSREKKESFPLTVTSAQKNPTAFYLCASSMNGGRHSNQPQHFGDGTRLSIL.

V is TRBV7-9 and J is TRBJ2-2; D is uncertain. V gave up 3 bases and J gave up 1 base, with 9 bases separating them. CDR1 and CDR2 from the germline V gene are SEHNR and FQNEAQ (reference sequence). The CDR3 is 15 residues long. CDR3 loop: CASSFLLRNTGELFF. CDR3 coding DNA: TGTGCCAGCAGCTTTCTCCTCAGGAACACCGGGGAGCTGTTTTTT.

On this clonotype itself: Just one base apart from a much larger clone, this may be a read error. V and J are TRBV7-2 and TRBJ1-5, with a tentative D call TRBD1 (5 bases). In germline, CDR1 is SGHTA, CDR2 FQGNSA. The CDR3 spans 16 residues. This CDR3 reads CGSSSTGRGVNQPQHF. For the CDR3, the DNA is TGTGGCAGCAGCAGCACGGGGCGCGGGGTAAATCAGCCCCAGCATTTT.

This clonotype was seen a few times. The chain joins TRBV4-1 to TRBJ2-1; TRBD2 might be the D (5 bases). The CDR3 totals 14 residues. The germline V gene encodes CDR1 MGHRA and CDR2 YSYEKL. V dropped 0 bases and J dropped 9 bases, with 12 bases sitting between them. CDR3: CASSQDLGVVEQFF. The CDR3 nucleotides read TGCGCCAGCAGCCAAGATCTCGGGGTGGTTGAGCAGTTCTTC.

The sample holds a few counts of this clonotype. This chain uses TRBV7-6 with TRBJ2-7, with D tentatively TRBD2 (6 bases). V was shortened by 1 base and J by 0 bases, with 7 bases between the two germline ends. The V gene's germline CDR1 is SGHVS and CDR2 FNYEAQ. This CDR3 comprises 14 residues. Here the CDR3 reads CASSLGRDSYEQYF. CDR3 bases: TGTGCCAGCAGCTTAGGGAGGGACTCCTACGAGCAGTACTTC.

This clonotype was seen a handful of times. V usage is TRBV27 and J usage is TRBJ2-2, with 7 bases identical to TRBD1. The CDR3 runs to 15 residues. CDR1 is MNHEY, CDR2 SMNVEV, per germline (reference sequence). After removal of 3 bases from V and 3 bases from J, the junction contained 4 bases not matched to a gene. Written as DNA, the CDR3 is TGTGCCAGCAGTTTCCGGGACAGAGACACCGGGGAGCTGTTTTTT. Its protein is CASSFRDRDTGELFF.

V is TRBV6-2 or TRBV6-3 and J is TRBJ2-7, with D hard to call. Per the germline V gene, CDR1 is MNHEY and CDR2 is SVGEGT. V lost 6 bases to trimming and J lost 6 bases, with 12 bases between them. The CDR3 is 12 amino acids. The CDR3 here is CASSRLSGEQYV. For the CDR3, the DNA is TGTGCCAGCAGCCGTCTATCAGGCGAGCAGTACGTC.

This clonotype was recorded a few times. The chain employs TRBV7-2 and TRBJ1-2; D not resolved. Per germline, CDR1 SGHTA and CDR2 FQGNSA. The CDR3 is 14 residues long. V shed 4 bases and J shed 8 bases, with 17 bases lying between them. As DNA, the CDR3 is TGTGCCAGCAGCTCCCCTACGGGTCTTAAGGGCTACACCTTC. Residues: CASSSPTGLKGYTF.

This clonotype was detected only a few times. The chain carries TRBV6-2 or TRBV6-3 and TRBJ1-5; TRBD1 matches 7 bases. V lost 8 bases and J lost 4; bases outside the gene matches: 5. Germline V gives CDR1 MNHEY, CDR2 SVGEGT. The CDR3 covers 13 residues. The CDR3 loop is CASRGQFNQPQHF. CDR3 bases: TGTGCCAGCCGGGGACAGTTTAATCAGCCCCAGCATTTT.

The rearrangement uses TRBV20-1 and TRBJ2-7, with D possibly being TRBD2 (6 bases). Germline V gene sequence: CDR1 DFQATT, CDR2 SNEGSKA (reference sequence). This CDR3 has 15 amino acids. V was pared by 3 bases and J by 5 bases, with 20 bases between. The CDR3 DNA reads TGCAGTGCTAGGCCAAAACTAGCTGTGATCGACGAGCAGTACTTC. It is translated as CSARPKLAVIDEQYF.

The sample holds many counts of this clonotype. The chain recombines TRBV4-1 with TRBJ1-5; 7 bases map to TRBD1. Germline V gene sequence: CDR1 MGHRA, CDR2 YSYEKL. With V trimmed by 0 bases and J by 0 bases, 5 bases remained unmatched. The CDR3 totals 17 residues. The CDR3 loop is CASSQDPGQSSNQPQHF. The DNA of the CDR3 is TGCGCCAGCAGCCAAGACCCGGGACAGAGTAGCAATCAGCCCCAGCATTTT.

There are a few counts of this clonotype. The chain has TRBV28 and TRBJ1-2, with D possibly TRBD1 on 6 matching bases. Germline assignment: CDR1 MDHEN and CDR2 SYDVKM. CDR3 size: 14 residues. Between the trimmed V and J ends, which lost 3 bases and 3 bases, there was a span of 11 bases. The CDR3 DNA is TGTGCCAGCAGTTTTTTCGGGGGCGACTATGGCTACACCTTC. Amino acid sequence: CASSFFGGDYGYTF.

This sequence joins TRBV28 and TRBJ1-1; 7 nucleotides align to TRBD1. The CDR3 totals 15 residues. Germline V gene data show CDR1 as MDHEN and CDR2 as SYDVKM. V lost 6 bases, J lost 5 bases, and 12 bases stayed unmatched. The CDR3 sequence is CASSRTGSKRTEAFF. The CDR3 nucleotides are TGTGCCAGCAGCAGGACAGGCTCCAAGAGGACTGAAGCTTTCTTT.

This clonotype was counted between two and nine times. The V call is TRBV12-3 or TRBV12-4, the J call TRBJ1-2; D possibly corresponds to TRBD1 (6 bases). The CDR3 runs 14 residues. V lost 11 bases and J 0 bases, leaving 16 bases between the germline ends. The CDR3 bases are TGTGCCTCCAAGGGGGGGGCATCTAACTATGGCTACACCTTC. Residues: CASKGGASNYGYTF.

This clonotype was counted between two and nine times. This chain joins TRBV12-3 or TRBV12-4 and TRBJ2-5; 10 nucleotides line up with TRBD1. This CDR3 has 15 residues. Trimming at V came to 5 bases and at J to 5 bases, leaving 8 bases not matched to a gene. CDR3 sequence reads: CASSPRGTGDETQYF. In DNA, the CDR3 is TGTGCCAGCAGTCCCAGGGGGACAGGGGACGAGACCCAGTACTTC.

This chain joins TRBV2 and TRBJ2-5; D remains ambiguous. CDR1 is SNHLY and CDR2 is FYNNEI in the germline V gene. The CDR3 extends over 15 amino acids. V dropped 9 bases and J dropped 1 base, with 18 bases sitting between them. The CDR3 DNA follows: TGTGCCAGACTCCAGACTGCTTCGGGCCAAGAGACCCAGTACTTC. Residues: CARLQTASGQETQYF.